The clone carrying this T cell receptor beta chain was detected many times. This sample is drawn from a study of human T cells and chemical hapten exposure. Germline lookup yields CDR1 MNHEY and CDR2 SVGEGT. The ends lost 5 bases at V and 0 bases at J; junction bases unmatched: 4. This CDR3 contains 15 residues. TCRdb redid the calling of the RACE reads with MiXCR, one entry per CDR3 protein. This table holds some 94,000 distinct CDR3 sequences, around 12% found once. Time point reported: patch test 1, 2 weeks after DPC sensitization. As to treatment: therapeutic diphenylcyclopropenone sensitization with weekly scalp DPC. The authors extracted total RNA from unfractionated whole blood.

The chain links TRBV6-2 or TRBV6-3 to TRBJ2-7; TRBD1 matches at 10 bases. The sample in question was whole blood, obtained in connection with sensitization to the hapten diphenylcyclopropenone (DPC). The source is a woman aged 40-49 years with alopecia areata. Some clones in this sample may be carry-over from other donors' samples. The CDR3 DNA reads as TGTGCCAGCAGTATCCGGACAGGGGGCTCCTACGAGCAGTACTTC. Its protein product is CASSIRTGGSYEQYF.